This TCR beta chain emerged from a study of beta chain features in type 1 diabetes. Study-level information: Age, gender, cell numbers and subset yield matched between patients and controls. General study results and limits: Shorter TCRB CDR3s, moderately but significantly so, were found in Type 1 diabetes patients in all four CD4+ subsets. The analysis here could not establish whether HLA type shapes TCRB rearrangement. Cells carrying high TCR expression could end up over-represented when cDNA is sequenced.

On this clone: Its matching antigen is unknown.

The isolated RNA, all of it, was reverse transcribed, so expressed TCRB transcripts were what got sequenced. Repertoires were generated with immunoSEQ multiplex PCR, while TCRdb's copy carries only in-frame clones and drops some. The repertoire consists of roughly 150,000 clones, with less than 10% occurring once and the leading ten covering 0.5%. Germline V lookup: CDR1 LNHDA, CDR2 SQIVND (reference sequence). The CDR3 covers 15 residues. Trimming cost V 5 bases and J 0 bases, with 13 bases left between them. The TCR sequence derives from a man younger than 30 with type 1 diabetes. Sequenced material: central memory CD4+ T cells from blood. This chain links TRBV19 with TRBJ1-2, with D possibly TRBD1 on 6 matching bases. For the CDR3, the DNA is TGTGCCAGTAGTTCAAACAGGGCAGCTAACTATGGCTACACCTTC. Translating it yields CASSSNRAANYGYTF.